This TCR beta chain was sequenced for a study of regulatory T cells in long-lasting Graves disease. About the study: Graves' patients diagnosed newly had used antithyroid drugs under 3 months. The study's findings and limits: Among samples with persistent disease, TRBV28, TRBJ1-2 and TRBJ2-5 were favored. The study examined only peripheral blood, not thyroid tissue.

Time point given: newly diagnosed GD, antithyroid drugs for less than 3 months. After RNA was extracted from PBMCs, the TCR library was made from it. Relying on iRepertoire HTBI primers and Arm-PCR of CDR3 regions, the team built TCR beta libraries. TCRdb reprocessed the multiplex PCR reads via MiXCR and lists one record per CDR3 protein. The sample holds some 370,000 distinct CDR3 sequences, 12% seen once. This clonotype has a count of ten or more. Its antigen is unidentified. This CDR3 comprises 15 residues. V was clipped by 5 bases and J by 1 base; unmatched bases: 3. Germline CDR1 is SEHNR and CDR2 is FQNEAQ (reference sequence). These data were also reused for a study on T cells in Graves' hyperthyroidism and ophthalmopathy.

The rearrangement uses TRBV7-9 and TRBJ2-5; 11 nucleotides match TRBD1. The sequence came from a woman aged 18-29 years with Graves disease. The material was peripheral blood mononuclear cells (PBMCs), obtained at new diagnosis, from a patient treated with antithyroid drugs. The chain's CDR3 is CASSIGTGGQETQYF. The CDR3 region has the DNA TGTGCCAGCAGCATCGGGACAGGGGGCCAAGAGACCCAGTACTTC.